This is a list of T cell receptor beta chains from one sample in a study of blood T cell repertoires in COVID-19. The assay was immunoSEQ multiplex PCR, and TCRdb's table has in-frame clones only and misses some. Here the sample spans fewer than 300,000 clones, around 82% being singletons. The sequencing sample was made of peripheral blood. These receptors originate from a woman younger than 30 with acute or convalescent COVID-19. CDR3s include the opening cysteine and the closing phenylalanine or tryptophan. Each record gives: CDR3 protein, CDR3 DNA, V gene, D gene, clone size, J gene. The D gene is left open where the match is weak. For some rows the clone size is stated as once, few or many, or as a class when expanded; others skip it.

cdr3_aa: CASSQGTGGGNEKLFF
cdr3_nt: TGTGCCAGCAGCCAAGGGACAGGGGGGGGGAATGAAAAACTGTTTTTT
v_call: TRBV27
d_call: TRBD1
clone_size: -
j_call: TRBJ1-4

cdr3_aa: CASKFREGDGEQFF
cdr3_nt: TGTGCCAGCAAATTTAGGGAGGGGGACGGGGAGCAGTTCTTC
v_call: TRBV6-4
d_call: -
clone_size: -
j_call: TRBJ2-1

cdr3_aa: CASSREVGVGNQPQHF
cdr3_nt: TGTGCCAGCAGCCGGGAAGTCGGAGTAGGCAATCAGCCCCAGCATTTT
v_call: TRBV5-8
d_call: -
clone_size: once
j_call: TRBJ1-5

cdr3_aa: CASSEQGRKGEAFF
cdr3_nt: TGTGCCAGCAGCGAACAGGGCAGGAAAGGGGAAGCTTTCTTT
v_call: TRBV9
d_call: -
clone_size: -
j_call: TRBJ1-1

cdr3_aa: CASGGSGRGNEQFF
cdr3_nt: TGTGCCAGTGGTGGTAGCGGGAGGGGCAATGAGCAGTTCTTC
v_call: TRBV19
d_call: TRBD2
clone_size: -
j_call: TRBJ2-1

cdr3_aa: CASSQIPGGGAYEQYF
cdr3_nt: TGCGCCAGCAGCCAAATACCGGGAGGGGGAGCCTACGAGCAGTACTTC
v_call: TRBV4-3
d_call: TRBD2
clone_size: -
j_call: TRBJ2-7

cdr3_aa: CASSPEPGSYNEQFF
cdr3_nt: TGTGCCAGCAGCCCGGAGCCAGGGTCCTACAATGAGCAGTTCTTC
v_call: TRBV7-3
d_call: -
clone_size: -
j_call: TRBJ2-1

cdr3_aa: CASGRVGEAFF
cdr3_nt: TGTGCCAGCGGCCGGGTAGGTGAAGCTTTCTTT
v_call: TRBV28
d_call: -
clone_size: -
j_call: TRBJ1-1

cdr3_aa: CASSHAGTGGYEQYF
cdr3_nt: TGCGCCAGCAGCCACGCCGGGACAGGGGGCTACGAGCAGTACTTC
v_call: TRBV4-3
d_call: TRBD1
clone_size: -
j_call: TRBJ2-7

cdr3_aa: CASSLRQGPYTF
cdr3_nt: TGTGCCAGCAGTCTCCGACAGGGACCCTACACCTTC
v_call: TRBV27
d_call: TRBD1
clone_size: -
j_call: TRBJ1-2

cdr3_aa: CASSNNRGNTEAFF
cdr3_nt: TGTGCCAGCAGTAATAACAGGGGTAACACTGAAGCTTTCTTT
v_call: TRBV2
d_call: TRBD1
clone_size: -
j_call: TRBJ1-1

cdr3_aa: CASSLQGTGTYGYTF
cdr3_nt: TGTGCCAGCAGTTTACAGGGGACAGGGACCTATGGCTACACCTTC
v_call: TRBV28
d_call: TRBD1
clone_size: -
j_call: TRBJ1-2

cdr3_aa: CASSARVGKLFF
cdr3_nt: TGTGCCAGTAGTGCCAGGGTGGGAAAACTGTTTTTT
v_call: TRBV19
d_call: -
clone_size: -
j_call: TRBJ1-4

cdr3_aa: CASSQGTSGREQYF
cdr3_nt: TGTGCCAGCAGCCAAGGGACTAGCGGGAGGGAGCAGTACTTC
v_call: TRBV3-1/TRBV3-2
d_call: TRBD2
clone_size: few
j_call: TRBJ2-7

cdr3_aa: CAWGLTGLGTDTQYF
cdr3_nt: TGTGCCTGGGGCCTGACAGGGTTAGGCACAGATACGCAGTATTTT
v_call: TRBV30
d_call: TRBD1
clone_size: -
j_call: TRBJ2-3

cdr3_aa: CASSLFDRNTEAFF
cdr3_nt: TGTGCCAGCAGTTTGTTCGACAGGAACACTGAAGCTTTCTTT
v_call: TRBV27
d_call: -
clone_size: -
j_call: TRBJ1-1

cdr3_aa: CASSEVAGGSYEQYF
cdr3_nt: TGTGCCAGCAGTGAAGTAGCAGGGGGCTCCTACGAGCAGTACTTC
v_call: TRBV6-1
d_call: TRBD1
clone_size: -
j_call: TRBJ2-7

cdr3_aa: CASSQDRGPSTDTQYF
cdr3_nt: TGCGCCAGCAGCCAAGACAGGGGGCCGAGCACAGATACGCAGTATTTT
v_call: TRBV4-1
d_call: TRBD1
clone_size: -
j_call: TRBJ2-3

cdr3_aa: CASSTVREGGYTF
cdr3_nt: TGTGCCAGCTCAACAGTCAGGGAGGGTGGCTACACCTTC
v_call: TRBV18
d_call: -
clone_size: -
j_call: TRBJ1-2

cdr3_aa: CASSPRQGGNTEAFF
cdr3_nt: TGTGCCAGCTCACCCCGACAGGGCGGGAACACTGAAGCTTTCTTT
v_call: TRBV18
d_call: TRBD1
clone_size: many
j_call: TRBJ1-1

cdr3_aa: CASSVGGTSGFNEQFF
cdr3_nt: TGTGCCAGCAGCGTAGGTGGGACTAGCGGCTTCAATGAGCAGTTCTTC
v_call: TRBV9
d_call: TRBD2
clone_size: -
j_call: TRBJ2-1

cdr3_aa: CATAQQPGQGKQYF
cdr3_nt: TGCGCCACCGCGCAGCAACCGGGACAGGGAAAGCAGTACTTC
v_call: TRBV5-1
d_call: TRBD1
clone_size: few
j_call: TRBJ2-7

cdr3_aa: CASTPTGEYGYTF
cdr3_nt: TGTGCCAGCACCCCGACAGGGGAGTATGGCTACACCTTC
v_call: TRBV6-6
d_call: TRBD1
clone_size: -
j_call: TRBJ1-2

cdr3_aa: CASSQDLEPVPVRRVF
cdr3_nt: TGTGCCAGCAGCCAAGATTTAGAACCGGTGCCCGTCCGCCGGGTTTTT
v_call: TRBV4-2
d_call: -
clone_size: -
j_call: TRBJ2-3

cdr3_aa: CASSSMGSGGRNQPQHF
cdr3_nt: TGTGCCAGTAGTTCCATGGGCTCAGGGGGCCGCAATCAGCCCCAGCATTTT
v_call: TRBV19
d_call: TRBD1
clone_size: few
j_call: TRBJ1-5

cdr3_aa: CASRLTGTGNTIYF
cdr3_nt: TGTGCCAGCAGGCTGACAGGGACTGGAAACACCATATATTTT
v_call: TRBV6-5
d_call: TRBD1
clone_size: -
j_call: TRBJ1-3

cdr3_aa: CASSVDLAGEATPNTGELFF
cdr3_nt: TGTGCCAGCAGCGTAGACTTAGCGGGAGAGGCCACACCTAACACCGGGGAGCTGTTTTTT
v_call: TRBV9
d_call: TRBD2
clone_size: -
j_call: TRBJ2-2

cdr3_aa: CASSSRQLTNTEAFF
cdr3_nt: TGTGCCAGTAGTAGCCGACAGCTTACTAACACTGAAGCTTTCTTT
v_call: TRBV19
d_call: -
clone_size: -
j_call: TRBJ1-1

cdr3_aa: CASSLVLRQTNTEAFF
cdr3_nt: TGTGCCAGCAGCTTAGTACTGAGGCAGACGAACACTGAAGCTTTCTTT
v_call: TRBV7-2
d_call: -
clone_size: -
j_call: TRBJ1-1

cdr3_aa: CATSVGDPTGGNEKLFF
cdr3_nt: TGTGCCACCAGTGTCGGAGATCCCACAGGGGGAAATGAAAAACTGTTTTTT
v_call: TRBV24-1
d_call: TRBD1
clone_size: -
j_call: TRBJ1-4

cdr3_aa: CASSVQGVKTDTQYF
cdr3_nt: TGCGCCAGCAGTGTACAGGGGGTTAAAACAGATACGCAGTATTTT
v_call: TRBV10-2
d_call: TRBD1
clone_size: once
j_call: TRBJ2-3

cdr3_aa: CASSVDPSGYNEQFF
cdr3_nt: TGTGCCAGCAGCGTAGATCCTAGCGGCTACAATGAGCAGTTCTTC
v_call: TRBV9
d_call: TRBD2
clone_size: -
j_call: TRBJ2-1

cdr3_aa: CASSAPGLAGNEQFF
cdr3_nt: TGTGCCAGTAGTGCCCCGGGACTAGCGGGAAATGAGCAGTTCTTC
v_call: TRBV19
d_call: TRBD2
clone_size: -
j_call: TRBJ2-1

cdr3_aa: CASSQKGTSGRQYF
cdr3_nt: TGCGCCAGCAGCCAAAAGGGGACTAGCGGGAGGCAGTACTTC
v_call: TRBV4-3
d_call: TRBD2
clone_size: few
j_call: TRBJ2-7

cdr3_aa: CASSPGDTGELFF
cdr3_nt: TGTGCCAGCAGCCCCGGGGACACCGGGGAGCTGTTTTTT
v_call: TRBV7-3
d_call: -
clone_size: -
j_call: TRBJ2-2

cdr3_aa: CASSLDREQELEQFF
cdr3_nt: TGTGCCAGCAGCTTAGATAGGGAGCAAGAACTTGAGCAGTTCTTC
v_call: TRBV7-9
d_call: -
clone_size: -
j_call: TRBJ2-1

cdr3_aa: CASSLMGLAGSEQYF
cdr3_nt: TGTGCCAGCAGTTTAATGGGACTAGCGGGGAGTGAGCAGTACTTC
v_call: TRBV27
d_call: TRBD2
clone_size: -
j_call: TRBJ2-7

cdr3_aa: CASSLLGDTQYQPQHF
cdr3_nt: TGTGCCAGCAGCTTGTTGGGGGACACCCAATATCAGCCCCAGCATTTT
v_call: TRBV5-6
d_call: -
clone_size: once
j_call: TRBJ1-5

cdr3_aa: CASRKEGTGPNEQFF
cdr3_nt: TGTGCCAGCAGGAAAGAAGGGACAGGGCCGAATGAGCAGTTCTTC
v_call: TRBV28
d_call: TRBD1
clone_size: -
j_call: TRBJ2-1

cdr3_aa: CASRGGPLSAGELFF
cdr3_nt: TGTGCCAGCAGGGGGGGACCGTTATCCGCCGGGGAGCTGTTTTTT
v_call: TRBV6-6
d_call: -
clone_size: -
j_call: TRBJ2-2

cdr3_aa: CASSSGIGGLRQGDSEAFF
cdr3_nt: TGTGCCAGCAGCTCAGGGATAGGGGGACTTCGACAGGGGGACTCTGAAGCTTTCTTT
v_call: TRBV7-8
d_call: TRBD1
clone_size: -
j_call: TRBJ1-1

cdr3_aa: CAISETGQGQDTIYF
cdr3_nt: TGTGCCATCAGTGAAACCGGACAGGGGCAGGACACCATATATTTT
v_call: TRBV10-3
d_call: TRBD1
clone_size: -
j_call: TRBJ1-3

cdr3_aa: CASSQGLAGVSYEQYF
cdr3_nt: TGTGCCAGCAGCCAAGGGCTAGCGGGAGTCTCCTACGAGCAGTACTTC
v_call: TRBV3-1/TRBV3-2
d_call: TRBD2
clone_size: few
j_call: TRBJ2-7

cdr3_aa: CASSNQGGSNTGELFF
cdr3_nt: TGTGCTAGCAGCAACCAAGGGGGTTCGAACACCGGGGAGCTGTTTTTT
v_call: TRBV7-7
d_call: -
clone_size: -
j_call: TRBJ2-2

cdr3_aa: CASSELPTGPQHF
cdr3_nt: TGTGCCAGCAGTGAGCTCCCGACAGGGCCCCAGCATTTT
v_call: TRBV6-4
d_call: -
clone_size: -
j_call: TRBJ1-5

cdr3_aa: CASSLPPGRGDEKLFF
cdr3_nt: TGTGCCAGCAGCTTGCCGCCCGGGAGAGGCGACGAAAAACTGTTTTTT
v_call: TRBV5-5
d_call: -
clone_size: -
j_call: TRBJ1-4

cdr3_aa: CASTPGGAGYYGYTF
cdr3_nt: TGTGCCAGTACCCCAGGGGGCGCCGGGTACTATGGCTACACCTTC
v_call: TRBV19
d_call: TRBD1
clone_size: -
j_call: TRBJ1-2

cdr3_aa: CASSLSSQGLGDYGYTF
cdr3_nt: TGTGCCAGCAGCTTGTCTTCGCAGGGGCTTGGGGACTATGGCTACACCTTC
v_call: TRBV5-5
d_call: -
clone_size: -
j_call: TRBJ1-2

cdr3_aa: CASSLEGQVGEQYF
cdr3_nt: TGTGCCAGCAGCTTAGAGGGGCAGGTCGGCGAGCAGTACTTC
v_call: TRBV7-2
d_call: -
clone_size: -
j_call: TRBJ2-7